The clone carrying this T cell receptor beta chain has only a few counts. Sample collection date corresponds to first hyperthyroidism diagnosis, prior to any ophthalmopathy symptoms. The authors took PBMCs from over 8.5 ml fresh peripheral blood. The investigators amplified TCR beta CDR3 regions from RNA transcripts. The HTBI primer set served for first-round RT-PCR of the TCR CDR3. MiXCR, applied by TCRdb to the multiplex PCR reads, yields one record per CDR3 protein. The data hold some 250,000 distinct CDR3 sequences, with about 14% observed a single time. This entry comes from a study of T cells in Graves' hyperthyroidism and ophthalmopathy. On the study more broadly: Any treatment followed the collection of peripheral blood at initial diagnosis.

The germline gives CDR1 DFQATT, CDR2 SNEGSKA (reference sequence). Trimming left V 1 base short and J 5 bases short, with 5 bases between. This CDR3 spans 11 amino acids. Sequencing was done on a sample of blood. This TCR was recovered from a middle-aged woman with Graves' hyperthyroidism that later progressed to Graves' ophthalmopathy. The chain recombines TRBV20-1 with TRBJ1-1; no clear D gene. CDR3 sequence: CSARAMTEAFF. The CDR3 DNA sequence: TGCAGTGCTAGAGCTATGACTGAAGCTTTCTTT.